The 11 T cell receptor beta chains reported below all come from one sample, sequenced in a study of cytotoxic CD8 clonotypes in ibrutinib-treated CLL. Assay used: immunoSEQ multiplex PCR; TCRdb lists only in-frame clones, some missing. The sample shows 330,000 or so clones, under 70% of them seen only once. Here the sequenced sample was PBMCs, taken after 36 months of ibrutinib treatment. The receptors come from a human donor with chronic lymphocytic leukemia.

The V gene is TRBV9, the J gene TRBJ1-2; D remains unclear. CDR3 size: 11 residues. The V gene's germline CDR1 is SGDLS and CDR2 YYNGEE. V was shortened by 0 bases and J by 7 bases, with 4 bases between the two germline ends. The CDR3 sequence: CASSVASGYTF. Written as DNA, the CDR3 is TGTGCCAGCAGCGTAGCGAGTGGCTACACCTTC.

The chain is built from TRBV5-1 and TRBJ1-2; the D is unclear. CDR3 length equals 13 residues. Germline V CDR1 and CDR2: SGHRS, YFSETQ. The V and J ends lost 4 bases and 7 bases respectively, with 14 bases between them. CDR3 DNA sequence: TGCGCCAGCAGCGACGTGGACGGGCTTGGCTACACCTTC. Translating it yields CASSDVDGLGYTF.

This clone has more than one count but fewer than ten. The V and J genes are TRBV7-3 and TRBJ2-5; possible D gene TRBD2, 6 bases. This CDR3 has 13 amino acids. Germline CDR1 SGHTA, CDR2 FQGTGA. V was cut by 5 bases and J by 7 bases, with 14 bases left in between. CDR3 sequence reads: CASSARQEGTQYF. DNA of the CDR3: TGTGCCAGCAGCGCACGGCAGGAGGGGACCCAGTACTTC.

The V gene is TRBV19, the J gene TRBJ2-7; D is perhaps TRBD1 (6 bases). CDR3 size: 11 residues. With 7 bases removed from V and 2 bases from J, the gap between germline ends came to 6 bases. Germline-derived CDR1 and CDR2 are LNHDA and SQIVND (reference sequence). The DNA for the CDR3 is TGTGCCAGTAAGGGGGCCTACGAGCAGTACTTC. Translating it yields CASKGAYEQYF.

J is TRBJ1-4 and V is TRBV27, with 9 nucleotides matching TRBD1. The germline V gene encodes CDR1 MNHEY and CDR2 SMNVEV (reference sequence). The ends lost 3 bases at V and 3 bases at J; junction bases unmatched: 5. The CDR3 consists of 16 residues. The CDR3 reads CASSFGTGIPNEKLFF. Written as DNA, the CDR3 is TGTGCCAGCAGTTTCGGGACAGGGATACCTAATGAAAAACTGTTTTTT.

This sequence joins TRBV5-1 and TRBJ2-1, with TRBD2 matching over 8 bases. Trimming cost V 3 bases and J 15 bases; bases outside gene matches: 17. The germline CDR1 and CDR2 sequences are SGHRS and YFSETQ. This CDR3 spans 15 amino acids. CDR3 DNA: TGCGCCAGCAGCTGGACGGGAGGGCCACAGAGTGGGAGGTTCTTC. Translation: CASSWTGGPQSGRFF.

The chain links TRBV4-2 to TRBJ2-3; TRBD1 is a possible D gene (6 bases). The CDR3 runs to 17 residues. Per the germline V gene, CDR1 is LGHNA and CDR2 is YNFKEQ. V was shortened by 0 bases and J by 0 bases, with 13 bases between the two germline ends. The CDR3 bases are TGTGCCAGCAGCCAAGATCCCCGAGGGGGAAGCACAGATACGCAGTATTTT. It encodes CASSQDPRGGSTDTQYF.

The chain recombines TRBV5-8 with TRBJ2-1; D gene unclear. This CDR3 spans 13 amino acids. The germline V and J ends were trimmed by 0 bases and 4 bases, with 5 bases remaining between them. Germline V gene data show CDR1 as SGHTS and CDR2 as YDEGEE. In DNA form, the CDR3 reads TGTGCCAGCAGCTTGGCGATTTACAATGAGCAGTTCTTC. Residues: CASSLAIYNEQFF.

V and J are TRBV28 and TRBJ2-5, with 10 bases identical to TRBD1. Per the germline V gene, CDR1 is MDHEN and CDR2 is SYDVKM. Trimming at V came to 4 bases and at J to 4 bases, leaving 6 bases not matched to a gene. The CDR3 runs 15 residues. This CDR3 is CASSSPRTGGETQYF. The CDR3 DNA reads as TGTGCCAGCAGTTCGCCCCGGACAGGGGGAGAGACCCAGTACTTC.

The chain combines TRBV10-1 with TRBJ1-2, with D possibly TRBD1 on 5 matching bases. Germline lookup yields CDR1 WNHNN and CDR2 SYGVQD (reference sequence). CDR3 size: 13 residues. V was trimmed by 3 bases and J by 1 base, leaving 6 bases between them. CDR3 sequence reads: CASSEGHNYGYTF. The CDR3 nucleotides are TGCGCCAGCAGTGAAGGACATAACTATGGCTACACCTTC.

This rearrangement joins TRBV6-6 to TRBJ2-7; 9 bases match TRBD1. Trimming took 6 bases from V and 6 from J; bases not matched to a gene: 12. This CDR3 is 15 amino acids long. Germline V gene data show CDR1 as MNHNY and CDR2 as SVGAGI (reference sequence). In nucleotides, the CDR3 is TGTGCCAGCAGCTCCCCGGACAGGGGCCTTAGCGAGCAGTACTTC. The encoded protein is CASSSPDRGLSEQYF.